What follows describes a single TCR beta chain. Its target is unknown. Naive CD8+ T lymphocytes were specified as CD45RO-CCR7+CD27+CD95-. This entry is derived from a study of CXCR3-negative and CXCR3-positive naive CD8 T cells. Study-level findings and limits: Cryopreserved cells partially lost CXCR3 expression, and fresh PBMCs were used in most assays. Memory cells diverged, while naive CXCR3-positive and CXCR3-negative cells had similar TRBV-TRBJ usage. Naive CXCR3-positive cells had TRB CDR3s more hydrophobic than those of CXCR3-negative naive cells.

The TRB libraries of cDNA were built by UMI-labeled 5' RACE. TCRdb reprocessed the 5' RACE reads and stores each CDR3 protein as one record, lacking DNA. The repertoire shows a few thousand distinct CDR3 sequences; the top ten hold roughly 2.1%. In germline, CDR1 is LNHDA, CDR2 SQIVND (reference sequence). The length of the CDR3 is 13 residues. The sample comprised naive CXCR3- CD8+ T cells from blood. The subset is: CD45RO-CCR7+CD27+CD95- naive CD8+ T cells lacking CXCR3 (TNR3-). This receptor was obtained from a human donor in good health. Some clones in this sample may be carry-over from other donors' samples. The chain has TRBV19 and TRBJ2-5; without DNA, the TCRdb call of TRBD1 cannot be checked. The CDR3 loop is CASAGQEQETQYF.